The source of this TCR beta chain is a study of cytomegalovirus exposure and HLA in healthy donors. Study results and caveats: For TCR beta chains, V- and J-gene trimming was later linked to a missense DCLRE1C variant. Researchers counted roughly 160 TCR beta chains as cytomegalovirus-associated.

PCR was performed using 60 Vbeta and 13 Jbeta primers. Repertoires were generated with immunoSEQ multiplex PCR, while TCRdb's copy carries only in-frame clones and drops some. The sample consists of 150,000 to 200,000 clones, roughly 80% of them appearing once. The CDR3 runs 14 residues. The germline V gene has CDR1 SGHNT and CDR2 YENEEA. Trimming left V 10 bases short and J 4 bases short, with 16 bases between. Note on this clone: Its antigen is undetermined.

The rearrangement uses TRBV11-3 and TRBJ2-2, with a possible D match to TRBD2 (5 bases). The specimen sequenced was PBMCs. This receptor was obtained from a woman aged 40 to 50 in good health and CMV-seronegative. CDR3 DNA sequence: TGTGCCACACGGAAAGTAGCGACCACCGGGGAGCTGTTTTTT. Amino acid sequence: CATRKVATTGELFF.